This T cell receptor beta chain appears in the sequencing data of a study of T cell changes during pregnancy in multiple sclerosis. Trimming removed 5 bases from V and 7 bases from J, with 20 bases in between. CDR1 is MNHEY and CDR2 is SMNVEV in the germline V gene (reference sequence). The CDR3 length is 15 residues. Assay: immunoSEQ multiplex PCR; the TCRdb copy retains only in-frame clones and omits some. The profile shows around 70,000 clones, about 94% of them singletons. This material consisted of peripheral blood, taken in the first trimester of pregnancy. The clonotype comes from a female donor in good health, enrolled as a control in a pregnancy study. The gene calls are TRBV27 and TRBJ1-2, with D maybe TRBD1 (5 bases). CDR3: CASSPRGGAVGGYTF. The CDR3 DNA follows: TGTGCCAGCAGTCCTCGGGGAGGGGCGGTAGGTGGCTACACCTTC.